This T cell receptor (beta chain) was obtained from a study of tumor-infiltrating lymphocytes in primary liver carcinoma. Study at large: Sequenced samples came back with roughly 3.65 to 7.13 million productive TCRbeta reads, and the counts looked alike across tissue types.

Priming with a constant-region primer yielded TCR beta cDNA from approximately 500 ng total RNA. Library construction for TCR beta comprised three nested multiplex PCR rounds performed with slightly modified ARM-PCR. Primers for the first two PCR rounds were TRBV1-TRBV30 forward primers and a C-beta reverse primer (roughly 10 cycles per round). TCRdb re-called the multiplex PCR reads with MiXCR, one entry per CDR3 protein. The sample lists approximately 330,000 distinct CDR3 sequences; roughly two thirds were seen once. Regarding this clonotype: The junction and the germline gene differ at one end; a read error may be behind it.

For blood RNA, unsorted whole blood served as the source, and germline DNA was extracted too. Among the patients, all had chronic HBV infection and none had been treated. Collection of roughly 4 milliliters of peripheral blood took place before surgery. This CDR3 has 16 residues. The receptor was derived from a man aged 40-50 years with primary liver carcinoma and hepatitis B virus infection. The genes are TRBV12-3 or TRBV12-4 and TRBJ2-7, with TRBD2 as a possible D gene (6 bases). The sample was peripheral blood. CDR3 loop: CAGSLGLLGQGREQYF. CDR3 sequence (DNA): TGCGCCGGCAGTTTGGGGCTGTTAGGCCAAGGGAGGGAGCAGTACTTC.